This TCR beta chain came from a study of T-cell memory formation after mild COVID-19. Study as a whole: The TCR clusters were mostly specific to one donor.

TCRdb independently ran MiXCR on the 5' RACE reads; one entry per CDR3 protein. There are roughly 43,000 distinct CDR3 sequences in the sample; 8.5% to 10% occur only once, and over 9.5% lies in the top ten. This clonotype was counted a few times. The germline gives CDR1 SGHTA, CDR2 FQGNSA. The CDR3 extends over 17 amino acids. The V segment lost 1 base and the J segment 6 bases; nucleotides outside the gene matches: 6. The genes are TRBV7-2 and TRBJ2-3; 14 bases agree with TRBD2. The origin of this receptor is an adult woman who had mild COVID-19 (a few samples of this study predate the infection). Cell type and time point are not known. Sequencing was carried out using PBMCs or a T cell subset sorted from them (not recorded which). The CDR3 bases are TGTGCCAGCAGCTTAGGACTAGCGGGAGGGCCAGGGGATACGCAGTATTTT. This codes for CASSLGLAGGPGDTQYF.